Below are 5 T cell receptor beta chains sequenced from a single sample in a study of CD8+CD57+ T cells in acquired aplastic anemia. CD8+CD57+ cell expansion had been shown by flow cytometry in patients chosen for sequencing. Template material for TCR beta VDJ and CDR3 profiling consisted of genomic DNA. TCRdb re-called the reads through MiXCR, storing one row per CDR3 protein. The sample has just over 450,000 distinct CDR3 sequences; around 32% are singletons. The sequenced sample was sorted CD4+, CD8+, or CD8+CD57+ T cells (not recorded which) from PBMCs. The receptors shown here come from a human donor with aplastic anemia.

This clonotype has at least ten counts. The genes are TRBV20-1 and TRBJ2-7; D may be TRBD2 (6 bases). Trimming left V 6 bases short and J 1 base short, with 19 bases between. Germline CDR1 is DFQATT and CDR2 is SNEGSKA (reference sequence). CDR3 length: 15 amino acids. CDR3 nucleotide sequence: TGCAGTGCGGTCTGGAGGGTGGCGGGATCCTACGAGCAGTACTTC. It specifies CSAVWRVAGSYEQYF.

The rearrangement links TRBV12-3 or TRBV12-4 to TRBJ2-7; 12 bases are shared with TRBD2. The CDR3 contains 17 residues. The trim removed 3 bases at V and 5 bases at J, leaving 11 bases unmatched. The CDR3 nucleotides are TGTGCCAGCAGTTTGGCGACTAGCGGGAGTTTCTTGGACGAGCAGTACTTC. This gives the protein CASSLATSGSFLDEQYF.

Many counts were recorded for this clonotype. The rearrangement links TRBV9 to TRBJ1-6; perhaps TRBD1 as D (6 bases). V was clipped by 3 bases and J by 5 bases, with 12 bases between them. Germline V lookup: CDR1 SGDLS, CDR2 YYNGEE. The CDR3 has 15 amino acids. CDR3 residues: CASSEQGLDNSPLHF. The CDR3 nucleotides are TGTGCCAGCAGCGAGCAGGGGCTTGATAATTCACCCCTCCACTTT.

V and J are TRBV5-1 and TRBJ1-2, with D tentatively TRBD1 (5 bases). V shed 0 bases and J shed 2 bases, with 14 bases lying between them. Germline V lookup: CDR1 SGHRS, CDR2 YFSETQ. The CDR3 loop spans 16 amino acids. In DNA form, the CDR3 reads TGCGCCAGCAGCTTGGAAGGGCCTCAGGGAAACTATGGCTACACCTTC. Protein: CASSLEGPQGNYGYTF.

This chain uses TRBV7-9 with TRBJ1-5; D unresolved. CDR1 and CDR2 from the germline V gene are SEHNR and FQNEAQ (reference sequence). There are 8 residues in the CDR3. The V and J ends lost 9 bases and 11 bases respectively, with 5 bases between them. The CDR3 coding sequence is TGTGCCAGGGCCACCCAGCATTTT. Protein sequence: CARATQHF.